This T cell receptor beta chain was sequenced during a study of chemoradiotherapy in HPV16-positive cancers. Turning to the study itself: A couple of HPV16-positive patients' cells yielded candidate HPV-specific clones and common motifs.

Sequenced by immunoSEQ multiplex PCR; TCRdb stores in-frame clones only, minus some. The repertoire holds tens of thousands of clones, roughly nine tenths seen once, with approximately 3.5% in the top ten. As regards this clone: What it binds is unknown.

General study points: HPV-specific T cells were functionally defined from only a couple of HPV16-positive patients.

Germline CDR1 is SGHTA and CDR2 is FQGNSA. This CDR3 has 14 residues. The germline V and J ends were trimmed by 1 base and 0 bases, with 6 bases remaining between them. The chain employs TRBV7-2 and TRBJ1-2; no definite D call. Sequenced material: blood, taken from a patient who underwent chemoradiotherapy. This TCR came from a human donor with HPV-associated anogenital cancer. The CDR3 DNA sequence: TGTGCCAGCAGCTTAGTTGGGCCTAACTATGGCTACACCTTC. Its protein is CASSLVGPNYGYTF.